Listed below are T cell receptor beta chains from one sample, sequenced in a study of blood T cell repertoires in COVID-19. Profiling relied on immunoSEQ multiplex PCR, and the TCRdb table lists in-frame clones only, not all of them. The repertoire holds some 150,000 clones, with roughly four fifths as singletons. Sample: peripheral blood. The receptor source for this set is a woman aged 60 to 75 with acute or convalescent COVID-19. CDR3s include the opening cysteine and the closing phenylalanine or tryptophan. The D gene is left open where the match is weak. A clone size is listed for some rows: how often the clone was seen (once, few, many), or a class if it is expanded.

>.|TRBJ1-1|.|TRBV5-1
TGCGCCAGCCGCCAGGGGTGGGGGCGTCCGAACACTGAAGCTTTCTTT
CASRQGWGRPNTEAFF
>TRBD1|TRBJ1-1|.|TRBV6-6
TGTGCCAGCAGACGCGGCCAGGGGGGCACTGAAGCTTTCTTT
CASRRGQGGTEAFF
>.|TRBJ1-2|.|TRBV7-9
TGTGCCAGCCATTCGTCCAGTTATGGCTACACCTTC
CASHSSSYGYTF
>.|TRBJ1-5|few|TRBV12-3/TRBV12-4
TGTGCCAGCAGTTTCACGGGTAATCAGCCCCAGCATTTT
CASSFTGNQPQHF
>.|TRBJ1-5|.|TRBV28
TGTGCCAGCAGTTCCCGGGGAAGCAATCAGCCCCAGCATTTT
CASSSRGSNQPQHF
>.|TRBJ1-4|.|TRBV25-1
TGTGCCAGCATGAAGACGGGTACTAATGAAAAACTGTTTTTT
CASMKTGTNEKLFF
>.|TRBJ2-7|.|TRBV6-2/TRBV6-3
TGTGCCAGCAGTTACGCGGAACAGGGTCCCCACGAGCAGTACTTC
CASSYAEQGPHEQYF
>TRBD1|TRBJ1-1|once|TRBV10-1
TGCGCCAGCAGTGTCAGGACAGGGGACACTGAAGCTTTCTTT
CASSVRTGDTEAFF
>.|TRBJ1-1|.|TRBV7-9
TGTGCCAGCAGCTTATCGCAAGCTGACACTGAAGCTTTCTTT
CASSLSQADTEAFF
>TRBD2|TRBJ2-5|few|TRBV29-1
TGCAGCGCATCTAGCGGGAGCAAACAAGAGACCCAGTACTTC
CSASSGSKQETQYF
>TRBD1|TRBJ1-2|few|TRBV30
TGTGCCTGGAGTGCCTATTCGGGACAGGGGGCCCATGGCTACACCTTC
CAWSAYSGQGAHGYTF
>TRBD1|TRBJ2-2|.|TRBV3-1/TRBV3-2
TGTGCCAGCAGCCACAGACGACAGGGAAACACCGGGGAGCTGTTTTTT
CASSHRRQGNTGELFF
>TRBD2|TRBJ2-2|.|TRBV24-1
TGTGCCACCAGTGATGGCTTAACTAGCGGGGAAAGCACCGGGGAGCTGTTTTTT
CATSDGLTSGESTGELFF
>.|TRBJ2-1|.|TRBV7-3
TGTGCCAGCAGCTTAGCGGGTGCCTACAATGAGCAGTTCTTC
CASSLAGAYNEQFF
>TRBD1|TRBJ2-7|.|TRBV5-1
TGCGCCAGCAGCTTGGCCGTGACAGGGGCCGCCGAGCAGTACTTC
CASSLAVTGAAEQYF
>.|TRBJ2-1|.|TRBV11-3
TGTGCCAGCCAGGGCCCGTCGGACAATGAGCAGTTCTTC
CASQGPSDNEQFF
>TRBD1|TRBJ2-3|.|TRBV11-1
TGTGCCAGCAGCAGCTACAGGGGTAGCACAGATACGCAGTATTTT
CASSSYRGSTDTQYF
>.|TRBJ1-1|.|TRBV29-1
TGCAGCGTTGTCTGGGGGGGCGGCACTGAAGCTTTCTTT
CSVVWGGGTEAFF
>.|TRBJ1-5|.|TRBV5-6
TGTGCCAGCAGCTTCTTCGGCGAACAGCAGCCCCAGCATTTT
CASSFFGEQQPQHF
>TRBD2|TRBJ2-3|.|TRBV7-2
TGTGCCAGCAGCTCCCAGCCGGGACTAGCGAGGACAGATACGCAGTATTTT
CASSSQPGLARTDTQYF
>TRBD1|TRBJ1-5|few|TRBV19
TGTGCCAGTAGTCCAAGGGACAGGGGGAGCAATCAGCCCCAGCATTTT
CASSPRDRGSNQPQHF
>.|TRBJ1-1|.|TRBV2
TGTGCCAGCAGCCCCGACAGAGCCTCGTTCACTGAAGCTTTCTTT
CASSPDRASFTEAFF
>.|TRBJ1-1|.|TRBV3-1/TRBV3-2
TGTGCCAGCAGCCCATGGACAGCTACCACTGAAGCTTTCTTT
CASSPWTATTEAFF
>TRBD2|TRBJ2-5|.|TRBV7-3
TGTGCCAGCAGCCCGAGCGGGAGGGGAGAGACCCAGTACTTC
CASSPSGRGETQYF
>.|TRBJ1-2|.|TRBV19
TGTGCCAGTACCTCCCTCGGGGTCTTGGGCGGCTACACCTTC
CASTSLGVLGGYTF
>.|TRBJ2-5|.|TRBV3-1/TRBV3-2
TGTGCCAGCAGCCAAGGGAGCGGCGGGGCTGGGTGGGAGACCCAGTACTTC
CASSQGSGGAGWETQYF
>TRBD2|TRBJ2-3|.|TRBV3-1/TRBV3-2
TGTGCCAGCAGCTTCGGGACTAGTACAGATACGCAGTATTTT
CASSFGTSTDTQYF
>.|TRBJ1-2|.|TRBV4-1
TGCGCCAGCAGCCAACCCGACAGATCTAACTATGGCTACACCTTC
CASSQPDRSNYGYTF
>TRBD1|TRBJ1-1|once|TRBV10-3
TGTGCCATCAGTGGGGCCCCGACAGGGGTGAACACTGAAGCTTTCTTT
CAISGAPTGVNTEAFF
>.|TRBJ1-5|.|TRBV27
TGTGCCAGCAGTGATACCGGGAGCCCCCAGCATTTT
CASSDTGSPQHF
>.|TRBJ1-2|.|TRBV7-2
TGTGCCAGCAGCTTCCAGGGCCCCCTTTATGGCTACACCTTC
CASSFQGPLYGYTF
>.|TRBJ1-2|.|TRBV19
TGTGCCAGTAGTAGGCAGGGGAGGGTCTATGGCTACACCTTC
CASSRQGRVYGYTF
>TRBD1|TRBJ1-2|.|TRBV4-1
TGCGCCAGCAGCCCTCCAGAGGGGGCGGTTTTTGGCTACACCTTC
CASSPPEGAVFGYTF
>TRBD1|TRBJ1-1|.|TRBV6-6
TGTGCCAGAGGGGGCGTCACTGAAGCTTTCTTT
CARGGVTEAFF
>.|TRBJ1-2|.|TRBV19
TGTGCCACCTCGAGCGCTCCTGTGCAGTATGGCTACACCTTC
CATSSAPVQYGYTF
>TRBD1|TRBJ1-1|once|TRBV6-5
TGTGCCAGCACCCTGACAGGGGGAGCTTTCTTT
CASTLTGGAFF
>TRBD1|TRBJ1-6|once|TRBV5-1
TGCGCCAGCAGCGCCCGGGACAGTGCCTATAATTCACCCCTCCACTTT
CASSARDSAYNSPLHF
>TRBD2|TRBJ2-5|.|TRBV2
TGTGCCAGCCAGGAACTTAGCGGGGGTTGGGAGACCCAGTACTTC
CASQELSGGWETQYF
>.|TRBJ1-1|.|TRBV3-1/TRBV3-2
TGTGCCAGCAGCTCGGTCCCAGCGACTGAAGCTTTCTTT
CASSSVPATEAFF
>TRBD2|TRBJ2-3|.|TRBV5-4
TGTGCCAGCAGCTTGGGGCTAGCGGGAGATACGCAGTATTTT
CASSLGLAGDTQYF